This TCR beta chain was recorded in a study of T cells after yellow fever vaccination. Study observations and caveats: The study noted that FACS-sorted repertoires could contain abundant clonotypes contaminating from the bulk population.

This clonotype came up a few times. Its antigen is unknown. TCRdb itself ran the 5' RACE reads through MiXCR, one entry per CDR3 protein. The repertoire includes 300,000 to 350,000 distinct CDR3 sequences, roughly 10% of them detected once, and 3% to 3.5% sits in the top ten. V lost 4 bases and J lost 4, with 13 bases in between. The CDR3 consists of 15 residues. Germline lookup yields CDR1 SGHTA and CDR2 FQGNSA. J is TRBJ2-2 and V is TRBV7-2; D is undetermined. The TCR sequence derives from a young man who received the YFV17D yellow fever vaccine. The specimen was CD4+ T cells sorted from PBMCs, collected 45 days after the yellow fever booster vaccination. The CDR3, as DNA: TGTGCCAGCAGCTCCTACTTTACGGGCACCGGGGAGCTGTTTTTT. Protein: CASSSYFTGTGELFF.